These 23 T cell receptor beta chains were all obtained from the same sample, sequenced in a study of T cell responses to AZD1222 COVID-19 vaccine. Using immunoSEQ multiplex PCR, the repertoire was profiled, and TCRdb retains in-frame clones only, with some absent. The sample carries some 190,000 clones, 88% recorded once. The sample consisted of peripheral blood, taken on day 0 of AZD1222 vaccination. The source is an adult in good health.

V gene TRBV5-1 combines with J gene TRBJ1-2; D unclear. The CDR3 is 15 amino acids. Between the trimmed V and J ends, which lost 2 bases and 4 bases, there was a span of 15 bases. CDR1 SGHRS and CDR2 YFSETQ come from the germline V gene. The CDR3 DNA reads TGCGCCAGCAGCTTAGGGCGGAGTGGGGTCTATGGCTACACCTTC. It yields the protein CASSLGRSGVYGYTF.

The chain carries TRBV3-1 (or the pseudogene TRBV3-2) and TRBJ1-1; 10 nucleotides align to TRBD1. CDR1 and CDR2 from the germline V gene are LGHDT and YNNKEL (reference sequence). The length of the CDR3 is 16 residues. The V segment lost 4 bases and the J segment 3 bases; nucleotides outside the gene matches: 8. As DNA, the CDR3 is TGTGCCAGCAGCCTCAGAGTCGGGACAGGGGACACTGAAGCTTTCTTT. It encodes CASSLRVGTGDTEAFF.

CDR3 in DNA: TGCAGCGTGGCCACAGGGTCCGGGGGAAACACCATATATTTT. Encoded protein: CSVATGSGGNTIYF. The chain recombines TRBV29-1 with TRBJ1-3; tentative D call: TRBD1 (6 bases). V lost 6 bases and J lost 4, with 16 bases in between. Per germline, CDR1 SQVTM and CDR2 ANQGSEA. This CDR3 has 14 residues.

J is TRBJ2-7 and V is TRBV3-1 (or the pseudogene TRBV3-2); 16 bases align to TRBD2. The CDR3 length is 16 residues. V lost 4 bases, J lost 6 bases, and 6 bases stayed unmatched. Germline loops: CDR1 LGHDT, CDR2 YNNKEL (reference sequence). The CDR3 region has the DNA TGTGCCAGCAGCCGCGGGACTAGCGGGGGGGCCTCCGAGCAGTACTTC. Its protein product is CASSRGTSGGASEQYF.

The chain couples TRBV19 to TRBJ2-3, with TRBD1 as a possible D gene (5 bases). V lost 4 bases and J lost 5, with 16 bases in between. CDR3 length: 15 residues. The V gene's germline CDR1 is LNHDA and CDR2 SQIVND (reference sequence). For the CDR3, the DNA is TGTGCCAGTAGTACAGGGATTGCACTTAAAGATACGCAGTATTTT. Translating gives CASSTGIALKDTQYF. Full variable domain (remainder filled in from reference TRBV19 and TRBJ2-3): DGGITQSPKYLFRKEGQNVTLSCEQNLNHDAMYWYRQDPGQGLRLIYYSQIVNDFQKGDIAEGYSVSREKKESFPLTVTSAQKNPTAFYLCASSTGIALKDTQYFGPGTRLTVL.

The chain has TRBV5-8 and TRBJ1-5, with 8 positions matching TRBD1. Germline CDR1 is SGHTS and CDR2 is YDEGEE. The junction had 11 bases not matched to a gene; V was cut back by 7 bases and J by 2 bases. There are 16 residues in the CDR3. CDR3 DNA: TGTGCCAGCGGGGAGGGCGACAGGGGAGGCAATCAGCCCCAGCATTTT. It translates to CASGEGDRGGNQPQHF. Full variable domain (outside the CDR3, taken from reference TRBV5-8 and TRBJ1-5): EAGVTQSPTHLIKTRGQQATLRCSPISGHTSVYWYQQALGLGLQFLLWYDEGEERNRGNFPPRFSGRQFPNYSSELNVNALELEDSALYLCASGEGDRGGNQPQHFGDGTRLSIL.

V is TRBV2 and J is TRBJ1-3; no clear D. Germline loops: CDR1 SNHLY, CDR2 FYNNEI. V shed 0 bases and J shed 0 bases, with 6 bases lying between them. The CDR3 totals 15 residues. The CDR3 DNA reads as TGTGCCAGCAGTGAAGCCGGTTCCTCTGGAAACACCATATATTTT. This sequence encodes CASSEAGSSGNTIYF.

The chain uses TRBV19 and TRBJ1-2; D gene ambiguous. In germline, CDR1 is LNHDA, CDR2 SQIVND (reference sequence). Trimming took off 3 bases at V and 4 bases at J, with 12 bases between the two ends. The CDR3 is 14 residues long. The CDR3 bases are TGTGCCAGTAGTATGGCCTTGGAGCCCTATGGCTACACCTTC. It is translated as CASSMALEPYGYTF. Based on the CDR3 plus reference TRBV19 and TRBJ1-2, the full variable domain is DGGITQSPKYLFRKEGQNVTLSCEQNLNHDAMYWYRQDPGQGLRLIYYSQIVNDFQKGDIAEGYSVSREKKESFPLTVTSAQKNPTAFYLCASSMALEPYGYTFGSGTRLTVV.

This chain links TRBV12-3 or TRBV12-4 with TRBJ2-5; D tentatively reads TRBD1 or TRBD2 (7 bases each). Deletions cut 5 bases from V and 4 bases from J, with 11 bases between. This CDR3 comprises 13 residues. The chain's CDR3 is CASSPRGGETQYF. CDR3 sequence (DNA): TGTGCCAGCAGTCCCAGGGGGGGAGAGACCCAGTACTTC.

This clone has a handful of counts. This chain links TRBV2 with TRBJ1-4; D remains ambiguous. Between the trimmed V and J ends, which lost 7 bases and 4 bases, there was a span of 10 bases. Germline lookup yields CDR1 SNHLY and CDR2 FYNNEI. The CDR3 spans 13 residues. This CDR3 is CASIAEHNEKLFF. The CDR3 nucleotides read TGTGCCAGCATAGCAGAGCATAATGAAAAACTGTTTTTT. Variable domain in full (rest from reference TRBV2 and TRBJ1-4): EPEVTQTPSHQVTQMGQEVILRCVPISNHLYFYWYRQILGQKVEFLVSFYNNEISEKSEIFDDQFSVERPDGSNFTLKIRSTKLEDSAMYFCASIAEHNEKLFFGSGTQLSVL.

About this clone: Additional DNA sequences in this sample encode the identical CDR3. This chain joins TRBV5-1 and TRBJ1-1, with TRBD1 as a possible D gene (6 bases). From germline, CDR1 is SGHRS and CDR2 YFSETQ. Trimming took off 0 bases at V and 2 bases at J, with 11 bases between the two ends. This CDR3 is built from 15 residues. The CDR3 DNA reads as TGCGCCAGCAGCTTGGCCGGGACACCCAACACTGAAGCTTTCTTT. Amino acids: CASSLAGTPNTEAFF. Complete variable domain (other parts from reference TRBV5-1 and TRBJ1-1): KAGVTQTPRYLIKTRGQQVTLSCSPISGHRSVSWYQQTPGQGLQFLFEYFSETQRNKGNFPGRFSGRQFSNSRSEMNVSTLELGDSALYLCASSLAGTPNTEAFFGQGTRLTVV.

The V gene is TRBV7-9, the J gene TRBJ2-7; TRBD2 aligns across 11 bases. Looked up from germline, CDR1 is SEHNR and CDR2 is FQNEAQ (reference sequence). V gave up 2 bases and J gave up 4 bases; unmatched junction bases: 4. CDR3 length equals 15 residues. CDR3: CASSLPTSGDYEQYF. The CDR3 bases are TGTGCCAGCAGCTTACCGACTAGCGGGGATTACGAGCAGTACTTC.

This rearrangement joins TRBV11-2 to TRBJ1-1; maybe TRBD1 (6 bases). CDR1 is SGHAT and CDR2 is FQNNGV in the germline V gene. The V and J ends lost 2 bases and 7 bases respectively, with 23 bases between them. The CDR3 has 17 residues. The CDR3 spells CASSLLGHIGVLVEAFF. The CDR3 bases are TGTGCCAGCAGCTTATTGGGACACATAGGCGTCTTGGTTGAAGCTTTCTTT.

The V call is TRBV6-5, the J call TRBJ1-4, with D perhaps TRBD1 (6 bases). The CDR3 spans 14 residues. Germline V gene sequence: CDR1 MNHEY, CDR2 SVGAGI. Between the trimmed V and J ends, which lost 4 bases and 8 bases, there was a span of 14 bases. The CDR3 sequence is CASSWDTTKEKLFF. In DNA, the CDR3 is TGTGCCAGCAGTTGGGACACGACAAAGGAAAAACTGTTTTTT.

For the CDR3, the DNA is TGTGCCAGTAGTATGCCGAGGGGTGAAGCTTTCTTT. This translates into CASSMPRGEAFF. The chain recombines TRBV19 with TRBJ1-1; perhaps TRBD1 as D (5 bases). Looked up from germline, CDR1 is LNHDA and CDR2 is SQIVND (reference sequence). Trimming removed 3 bases from V and 7 bases from J, with 9 bases in between. This CDR3 contains 12 residues.

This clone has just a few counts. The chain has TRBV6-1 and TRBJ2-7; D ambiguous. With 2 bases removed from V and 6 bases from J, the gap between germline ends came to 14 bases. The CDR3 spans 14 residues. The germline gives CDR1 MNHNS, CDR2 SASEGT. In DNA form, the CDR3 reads TGTGCCAGCAGTGAAAGAGTGTACTCCCCCGAGCAGTACTTC. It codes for CASSERVYSPEQYF.

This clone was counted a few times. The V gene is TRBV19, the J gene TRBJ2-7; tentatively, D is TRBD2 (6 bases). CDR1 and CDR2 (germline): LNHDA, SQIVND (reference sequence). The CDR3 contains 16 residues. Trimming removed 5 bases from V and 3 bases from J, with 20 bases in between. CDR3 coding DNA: TGTGCCAGTAGTCCAATTGGGCAGGGAGGTGACTACGAGCAGTACTTC. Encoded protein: CASSPIGQGGDYEQYF.

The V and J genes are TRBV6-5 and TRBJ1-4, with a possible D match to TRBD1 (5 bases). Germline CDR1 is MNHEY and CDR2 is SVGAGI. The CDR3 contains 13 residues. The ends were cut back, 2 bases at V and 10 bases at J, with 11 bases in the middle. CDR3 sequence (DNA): TGTGCCAGCAGTTACGAGTCGGGGCGAAAACTGTTTTTT. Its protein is CASSYESGRKLFF.

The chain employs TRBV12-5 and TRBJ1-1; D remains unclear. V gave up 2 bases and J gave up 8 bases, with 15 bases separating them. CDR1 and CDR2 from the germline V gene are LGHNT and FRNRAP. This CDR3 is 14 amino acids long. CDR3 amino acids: CASGLNLGLREAFF. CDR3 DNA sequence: TGTGCTAGTGGTTTGAATCTAGGTCTACGAGAAGCTTTCTTT.

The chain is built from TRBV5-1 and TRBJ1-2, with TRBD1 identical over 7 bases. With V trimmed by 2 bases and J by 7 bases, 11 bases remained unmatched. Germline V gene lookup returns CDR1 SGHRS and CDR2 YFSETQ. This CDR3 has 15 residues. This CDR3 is CASSFRDDRESGYTF. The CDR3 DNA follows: TGCGCCAGCAGCTTTAGGGACGACAGGGAGAGTGGCTACACCTTC.

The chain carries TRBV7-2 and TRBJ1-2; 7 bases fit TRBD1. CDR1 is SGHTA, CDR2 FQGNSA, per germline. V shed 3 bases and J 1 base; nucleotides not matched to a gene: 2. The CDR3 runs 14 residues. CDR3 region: CASSLNRGNYGYTF. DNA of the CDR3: TGTGCCAGCAGCTTGAACAGGGGTAACTATGGCTACACCTTC.

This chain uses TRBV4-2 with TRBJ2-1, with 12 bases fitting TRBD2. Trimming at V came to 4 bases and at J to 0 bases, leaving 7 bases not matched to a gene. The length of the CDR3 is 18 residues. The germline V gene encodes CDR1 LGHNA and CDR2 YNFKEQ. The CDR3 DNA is TGTGCCAGCAGCCGACCGACTAGCGGGGGTAGCTCCTACAATGAGCAGTTCTTC. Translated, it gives CASSRPTSGGSSYNEQFF.

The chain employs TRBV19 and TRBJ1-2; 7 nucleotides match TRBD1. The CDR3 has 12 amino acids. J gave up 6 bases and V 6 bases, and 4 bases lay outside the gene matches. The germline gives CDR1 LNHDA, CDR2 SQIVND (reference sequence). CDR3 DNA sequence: TGTGCCAGTAGCCGGGACAGTGATGGCTACACCTTC. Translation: CASSRDSDGYTF.